The TCR beta chain described here comes from a study of blood T cell repertoires in COVID-19. The J segment lost 5 bases and the V segment lost 3 bases, leaving 8 bases of the junction unmatched. Germline lookup yields CDR1 SGDLS and CDR2 YYNGEE. The CDR3 is 15 residues long. Authors' analysis steps: Cell counts per sample came from amplifying reference gene primers. Here immunoSEQ multiplex PCR was the method, and the copy in TCRdb shows in-frame clones only, minus some. That table gives V, J and clone size, and the DNA gave D and trimming. The sample holds some 260,000 clones, 60% to 75% seen once. This chain joins TRBV9 and TRBJ2-5; 9 bases agree with TRBD1. Sequences were obtained from peripheral blood. The TCR was taken from a woman of 80 years or more with acute or convalescent COVID-19. In DNA form, the CDR3 reads TGTGCCAGCAGCGGGGCGGGGACAGGGCGTGAGACCCAGTACTTC. This codes for CASSGAGTGRETQYF. The full variable domain, its missing parts supplied by reference TRBV9 and TRBJ2-5, is DSGVTQTPKHLITATGQRVTLRCSPRSGDLSVYWYQQSLDQGLQFLIQYYNGEERAKGNILERFSAQQFPDLHSELNLSSLELGDSALYFCASSGAGTGRETQYFGPGTRLLVL.